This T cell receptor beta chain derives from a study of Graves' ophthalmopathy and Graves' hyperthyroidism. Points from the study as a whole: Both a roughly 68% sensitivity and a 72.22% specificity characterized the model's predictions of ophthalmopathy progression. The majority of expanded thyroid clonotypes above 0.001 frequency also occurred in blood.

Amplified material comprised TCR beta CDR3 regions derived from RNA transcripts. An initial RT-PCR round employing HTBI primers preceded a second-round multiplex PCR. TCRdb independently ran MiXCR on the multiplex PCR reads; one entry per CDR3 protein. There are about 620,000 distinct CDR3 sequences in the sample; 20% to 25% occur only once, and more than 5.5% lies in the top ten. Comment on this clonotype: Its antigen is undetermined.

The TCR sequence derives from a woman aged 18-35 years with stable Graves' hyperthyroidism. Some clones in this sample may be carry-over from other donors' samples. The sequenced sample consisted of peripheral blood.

CDR3 DNA: TGTGCCAGCAGCGACCCATCCCTAGGGGGGTCCTTCTATGGCTACACCTTC. Encoded protein: CASSDPSLGGSFYGYTF. The V and J genes are TRBV9 and TRBJ1-2; D is possibly TRBD1 (6 bases). The CDR3 extends over 17 amino acids. Trimming shortened V by 3 bases and J by 4 bases, and 22 bases separated the two germline ends. Germline assignment: CDR1 SGDLS and CDR2 YYNGEE.